The 23 T cell receptor beta chains listed next were all sequenced from one sample in a study of CD8+CD57+ T cells in acquired aplastic anemia. Researchers used genomic DNA as the template to profile TCR beta VDJ and CDR3. TCRdb used MiXCR to reprocess the reads, holding one entry per CDR3 protein. The sample holds 150,000 to 200,000 distinct CDR3 sequences; roughly 64% are singletons and the top ten take about half. Sequencing was carried out using sorted CD4+, CD8+, or CD8+CD57+ T cells (not recorded which) from PBMCs. Source of these receptors: a human donor with severe aplastic anemia or a healthy control (not recorded which).

The chain links TRBV24-1 to TRBJ2-7; 8 nucleotides match TRBD1. After removal of 11 bases from V and 4 bases from J, the junction contained 12 bases not matched to a gene. Per the germline V gene, CDR1 is KGHDR and CDR2 is SFDVKD. The CDR3 runs 14 residues. This CDR3 is CASSPWDRLYEQYF. The DNA of the CDR3 is TGTGCCAGCAGCCCATGGGACAGGCTTTACGAGCAGTACTTC.

This chain uses TRBV7-3 with TRBJ2-1; D possibly corresponds to TRBD1 (6 bases). Germline loops: CDR1 SGHTA, CDR2 FQGTGA. Trimming removed 4 bases at V and 8 bases at J, with 9 bases between. There are 12 residues in the CDR3. DNA for the CDR3: TGTGCCAGCAGCTCGCAGGGGTATGAGCAGTTCTTC. Translated: CASSSQGYEQFF.

This chain connects TRBV2 to TRBJ2-7; D gene unclear. The germline CDR1 and CDR2 sequences are SNHLY and FYNNEI. V was pared by 5 bases and J by 4 bases, with 15 bases between. This CDR3 contains 14 residues. The CDR3 loop is CASSSSRTQYEQYF. Written as DNA, the CDR3 is TGTGCCAGCAGTAGCTCGCGCACACAATACGAGCAGTACTTC.

This clonotype was counted ten times or more. The rearrangement uses TRBV6-1 and TRBJ2-7; TRBD1 aligns across 7 bases. This CDR3 has 16 amino acids. In germline, CDR1 is MNHNS, CDR2 SASEGT. With V trimmed by 0 bases and J by 0 bases, 5 bases remained unmatched. The DNA for the CDR3 is TGTGCCAGCAGTGAAGCCGGGACAGTGGTCTCCTACGAGCAGTACTTC. This sequence encodes CASSEAGTVVSYEQYF.

This clonotype turned up a few times. The J gene is TRBJ2-5, the V gene TRBV15; 8 positions match TRBD2. J lost 3 bases, V lost 8 bases, and 5 bases had no gene match. Germline V gene lookup returns CDR1 LNHNV and CDR2 YYDKDF (reference sequence). This CDR3 contains 13 residues. CDR3 DNA: TGTGCCACCTCGCTAGCGGGTAAAGAGACCCAGTACTTC. It is translated as CATSLAGKETQYF.

This clonotype showed up just a few times. The chain employs TRBV20-1 and TRBJ2-7; maybe TRBD1 (6 bases). Germline assignment: CDR1 DFQATT and CDR2 SNEGSKA (reference sequence). V was shortened by 6 bases and J by 2 bases, with 20 bases between the two germline ends. This CDR3 contains 15 residues. CDR3 nucleotides: TGCAGTGCCAGGGGAGCAGGGAGTCTCGCCTACGAGCAGTACTTC. Translated: CSARGAGSLAYEQYF.

V gene TRBV7-3 combines with J gene TRBJ1-1; unclear D gene. V lost 2 bases and J lost 3, with 10 bases in between. This CDR3 is built from 14 residues. Germline CDR1 SGHTA, CDR2 FQGTGA. The CDR3 coding sequence is TGTGCCAGCAGCTTAGCGGGCTCCGACACTGAAGCTTTCTTT. Its protein product is CASSLAGSDTEAFF.

The J gene is TRBJ2-3, the V gene TRBV20-1, with 13 bases that match TRBD2. Germline lookup yields CDR1 DFQATT and CDR2 SNEGSKA (reference sequence). This CDR3 contains 17 residues. V shed 0 bases, J shed 0 bases, and the junction held 3 bases outside the gene matches. Written as DNA, the CDR3 is TGCAGTGCTAGAGACCCGGGACTAGCGGGAAGCACAGATACGCAGTATTTT. Translation gives CSARDPGLAGSTDTQYF.

As concerns this clonotype: One end of the junction varies from germline; a read error may be responsible. Here the CDR3 reads CAGSLVSRLPAETQYF. CDR3 nucleotides: TGTGCCGGCAGCTTAGTGTCCAGGCTGCCCGCCGAGACCCAGTACTTC. This chain uses TRBV7-9 with TRBJ2-5; D is uncertain. The germline V gene has CDR1 SEHNR and CDR2 FQNEAQ (reference sequence). This CDR3 contains 16 residues. Full variable domain (remainder filled in from reference TRBV7-9 and TRBJ2-5): DTGVSQNPRHKITKRGQNVTFRCDPISEHNRLYWYRQTLGQGPEFLTYFQNEAQLEKSRLLSDRFSAERPKGSFSTLEIQRTEQGDSAMYLCAGSLVSRLPAETQYFGPGTRLLVL.

This clonotype has ten or more counts. The gene calls are TRBV10-3 and TRBJ1-2; D gene uncertain. CDR1 is ENHRY, CDR2 SYGVKD, per germline. The CDR3 runs to 14 residues. The V gene lost 0 bases and the J gene lost 4 bases, with 9 bases spanning the gap. The CDR3 spells CAISESEDPYGYTF. In DNA form, the CDR3 reads TGTGCCATCAGTGAGTCGGAGGACCCCTATGGCTACACCTTC.

This clonotype was counted many times. The J gene is TRBJ2-2, the V gene TRBV9; 7 nucleotides line up with TRBD1. The germline V gene has CDR1 SGDLS and CDR2 YYNGEE. This CDR3 has 17 amino acids. V dropped 0 bases and J dropped 6; count of bases not matched to a gene: 11. CDR3 region: CASSVEGRDSWAGELFF. The CDR3 DNA sequence: TGTGCCAGCAGCGTAGAGGGTCGGGACAGTTGGGCCGGGGAGCTGTTTTTT. The variable domain in full, with the rest retrieved from reference TRBV9 and TRBJ2-2, is DSGVTQTPKHLITATGQRVTLRCSPRSGDLSVYWYQQSLDQGLQFLIQYYNGEERAKGNILERFSAQQFPDLHSELNLSSLELGDSALYFCASSVEGRDSWAGELFFGEGSRLTVL.

This clonotype was counted a single time. The J gene is TRBJ2-5, the V gene TRBV11-1; 7 nucleotides match TRBD1. The CDR3 totals 14 residues. The junction had 8 bases not matched to a gene; V was cut back by 5 bases and J by 5 bases. From germline, CDR1 is SGHAT and CDR2 FQDESV (reference sequence). The CDR3 DNA follows: TGTGCCAGCAGCAACAGGGGCGGGCGGGAGACCCAGTACTTC. This gives the protein CASSNRGGRETQYF.

V is TRBV20-1 and J is TRBJ1-4; D is unresolved. CDR3 length: 10 residues. The germline V and J ends were trimmed by 6 bases and 16 bases, with 15 bases remaining between them. CDR1 and CDR2 from the germline V gene are DFQATT and SNEGSKA (reference sequence). The CDR3 protein is CSALFGVQFF. CDR3 nucleotide sequence: TGCAGTGCCCTATTTGGGGTTCAGTTTTTT.

This clonotype was seen more than once but under ten times. This sequence may be a read error, since a much larger clone differs from it by one base. Here the CDR3 omits its conserved ending phenylalanine or tryptophan, so a read error is the likely source. The DNA is omitted, as the CDR3 cannot be located on it reliably, and the CDR3 follows TCRdb's listing. The chain joins TRBV19 to TRBJ2-5; the D segment call TRBD1 is taken from the table without a DNA check. The CDR3 is 9 amino acids in total, end residues counted. Germline-derived CDR1 and CDR2 are LNHDA and SQIVND (reference sequence). CDR3 sequence: CASSIEAPG.

The chain combines TRBV7-2 with TRBJ2-5; no definite D call. The CDR3 spans 14 residues. Trimming shortened V by 1 base and J by 5 bases, and 11 bases separated the two germline ends. Per germline, CDR1 SGHTA and CDR2 FQGNSA. The CDR3 here is CASSLGSGLETQYF. In DNA, the CDR3 is TGTGCCAGCAGCTTAGGGAGTGGCTTGGAGACCCAGTACTTC.

The chain employs TRBV20-1 and TRBJ2-1; weak D call: TRBD2 (6 bases). The germline V gene encodes CDR1 DFQATT and CDR2 SNEGSKA (reference sequence). V was cut by 3 bases and J by 0 bases, with 12 bases left in between. The CDR3 extends over 15 amino acids. Here the CDR3 DNA reads TGCAGTGCTAGGGTCGGGACTTACTCCTACAATGAGCAGTTCTTC. Amino acids: CSARVGTYSYNEQFF.

The chain couples TRBV19 to TRBJ1-4; D remains unclear. In germline, CDR1 is LNHDA, CDR2 SQIVND (reference sequence). The CDR3 sequence is 10 residues long. CDR3 nucleotides: TGTGTGAGTGGATGGGAAAAACTGTTTTTT. It translates to CVSGWEKLFF.

J is TRBJ2-3 and V is TRBV2; a possible D gene is TRBD1 (7 bases). This CDR3 spans 13 amino acids. CDR1 is SNHLY, CDR2 FYNNEI, per germline. The V end lost 6 bases, the J end lost 5 bases, and 12 bases lay between the germline ends. The CDR3 nucleotides read TGTGCCAGCAGCCGACAGGGAGGAGATACGCAGTATTTT. It specifies CASSRQGGDTQYF. The full variable domain, with the rest looked up from reference TRBV2 and TRBJ2-3, is EPEVTQTPSHQVTQMGQEVILRCVPISNHLYFYWYRQILGQKVEFLVSFYNNEISEKSEIFDDQFSVERPDGSNFTLKIRSTKLEDSAMYFCASSRQGGDTQYFGPGTRLTVL.

J is TRBJ1-6 and V is TRBV7-2; 7 positions match TRBD1. The V and J ends lost 1 base and 10 bases, in that order; junction bases with no gene match: 4. From germline, CDR1 is SGHTA and CDR2 FQGNSA. This CDR3 is built from 14 residues. The CDR3 here is CASSLEQGRSPLHF. As DNA, the CDR3 is TGTGCCAGCAGCTTAGAACAGGGGAGATCACCCCTCCACTTT. Full variable domain (remainder filled in from reference TRBV7-2 and TRBJ1-6): GAGVSQSPSNKVTEKGKDVELRCDPISGHTALYWYRQSLGQGLEFLIYFQGNSAPDKSGLPSDRFSAERTGGSVSTLTIQRTQQEDSAVYLCASSLEQGRSPLHFGNGTRLTVT.

This clonotype appeared many times. This chain links TRBV6-1 with TRBJ1-5, with TRBD1 matching over 10 bases. This CDR3 region has 16 residues. Losses at the gene ends were 5 bases for V and 5 bases for J; bases not matched to a gene: 9. Germline CDR1 is MNHNS and CDR2 is SASEGT. The CDR3 loop reads CASSPTGQGLYQPQHF. The CDR3 region has the DNA TGTGCCAGCAGTCCCACGGGACAGGGGCTCTATCAGCCCCAGCATTTT.

CDR3 coding DNA: TGTGCCAGCAGCTTAGGGACAGGGAACTATGGCTACACCTTC. Encoded protein: CASSLGTGNYGYTF. This chain uses TRBV7-9 with TRBJ1-2; 8 bases fit TRBD1. This CDR3 is built from 14 residues. Trimming removed 1 base from V and 2 bases from J; junction bases left unmatched: 0. CDR1 and CDR2 (germline): SEHNR, FQNEAQ (reference sequence).

The chain has TRBV19 and TRBJ2-7; maybe TRBD2 (5 bases). CDR3 size: 15 residues. Trimming cost V 4 bases and J 2 bases, with 15 bases left between them. Per germline, CDR1 LNHDA and CDR2 SQIVND (reference sequence). The CDR3 is CASSTTRRQAYEQYF. CDR3 nucleotides: TGTGCCAGTAGTACTACTAGGCGGCAAGCCTACGAGCAGTACTTC.

The chain carries TRBV7-9 and TRBJ1-2; D not resolved. The CDR3 sequence is 12 residues long. V dropped 1 base and J dropped 6 bases, with 6 bases sitting between them. Germline loops: CDR1 SEHNR, CDR2 FQNEAQ (reference sequence). The CDR3 region is CASSLVGHGYTF. The DNA of the CDR3 is TGTGCCAGCAGCTTAGTTGGACATGGCTACACCTTC. The full variable domain, completed using reference TRBV7-9 and TRBJ1-2, is DTGVSQNPRHKITKRGQNVTFRCDPISEHNRLYWYRQTLGQGPEFLTYFQNEAQLEKSRLLSDRFSAERPKGSFSTLEIQRTEQGDSAMYLCASSLVGHGYTFGSGTRLTVV.